This T cell receptor beta chain was documented in a study of blood T cell repertoires in COVID-19. Study as a whole: Sources were T cells, B-cell-depleted T cells, or PBMCs; the material itself was cDNA or gDNA.

The assay was immunoSEQ multiplex PCR, and TCRdb's table has in-frame clones only and misses some. The sample comprises approximately 210,000 clones, about nine tenths of which are singletons, and about 2.2% rests with the top ten. From germline, CDR1 is SGDLS and CDR2 YYNGEE. V lost 3 bases to trimming and J lost 0 bases, with 10 bases between them. This CDR3 comprises 15 residues. Individuals aged roughly 18 to 100 years were recruited from about two dozen US areas. Clinical history as reported by participants underpinned cohort assignment. Among Cohort 3 donors, those recovered had two negative PCRs, clearance, or symptom resolution.

The V call is TRBV9, the J call TRBJ2-4, with a tentative D call TRBD2 (6 bases). The sequence was obtained from a woman under 40 who had recovered from COVID-19. Sequencing input: PBMCs or T cells enriched from blood (not recorded which). The CDR3 sequence: CASSASGLAKNIQYF. The CDR3 DNA follows: TGTGCCAGCAGCGCCAGCGGGTTAGCCAAAAACATTCAGTACTTC.